A selection of T cell receptor beta chains follows, all from one sample in a study of Ad26.COV2.S vaccination and SARS-CoV-2 variants. Repertoires were generated with immunoSEQ multiplex PCR, while TCRdb's copy carries only in-frame clones and drops some. The sample lists some 320,000 clones; 70% to 90% were seen once. The sequenced sample was peripheral blood, obtained in a trial of Ad26.COV2.S vaccine versus placebo. These receptors came from a person aged 18 to 59 who received the Ad26.COV2.S COVID-19 vaccine or a placebo. The CDR3 runs from the conserved cysteine through the conserved F or W. D genes are given only for firm matches. Size is stated for part of the rows, as once, few or many counts, or as a class when the clone is expanded.

J gene,CDR3 length,D gene,clone size,V gene,CDR3 protein,CDR3 DNA
TRBJ2-3,15,-,-,TRBV7-2,CASSYLPSSTDTQYF,TGTGCCAGCAGCTACCTACCTTCTAGCACAGATACGCAGTATTTT
TRBJ1-1,13,-,-,TRBV6-5,CASSRRTAAEAFF,TGTGCCAGCAGTCGAAGGACGGCCGCTGAAGCTTTCTTT
TRBJ1-4,15,-,once,TRBV7-3,CASSLTGGKGEKLFF,TGTGCCAGCAGCTTAACGGGAGGAAAGGGGGAAAAACTGTTTTTT
TRBJ1-6,14,TRBD1,-,TRBV13,CASSAGQVESPLHF,TGTGCCAGCAGCGCGGGACAGGTAGAATCACCCCTCCACTTT
TRBJ2-1,13,-,-,TRBV5-1,CASSLGPRDEQFF,TGCGCCAGCAGCTTGGGCCCCCGGGATGAGCAGTTCTTC
TRBJ2-1,16,TRBD2,-,TRBV5-1,CASGASGGASYNEQFF,TGCGCCAGCGGGGCTAGCGGGGGGGCCTCCTACAATGAGCAGTTCTTC
TRBJ2-2,14,TRBD1,-,TRBV7-3,CASSLEQGTGELFF,TGTGCCAGCAGCTTAGAACAGGGGACCGGGGAGCTGTTTTTT
TRBJ1-5,16,-,-,TRBV6-2/TRBV6-3,CASSYAPLLSDQPQHF,TGTGCCAGCAGTTACGCCCCTCTGTTATCGGATCAGCCCCAGCATTTT
TRBJ1-5,14,TRBD1,few,TRBV29-1,CSVLGQGPNQPQHF,TGCAGCGTTCTAGGACAGGGCCCCAATCAGCCCCAGCATTTT
TRBJ1-2,12,-,-,TRBV2,CASSVSGGRGTF,TGTGCCAGCAGTGTCAGTGGGGGGCGCGGAACCTTC
TRBJ2-4,16,-,-,TRBV30,CAWSVGMGVAKNIQYF,TGTGCCTGGAGTGTAGGGATGGGGGTCGCCAAAAACATTCAGTACTTC
TRBJ1-5,17,TRBD1,-,TRBV20-1,CSASPDRGQGSNQPQHF,TGCAGTGCTAGTCCCGACAGGGGGCAGGGAAGCAATCAGCCCCAGCATTTT
TRBJ1-2,19,TRBD1,-,TRBV15,CATSSPRSGQGAPNYGYTF,TGTGCCACCAGCAGCCCAAGATCGGGACAGGGAGCCCCCAACTATGGCTACACCTTC
TRBJ1-1,12,-,-,TRBV7-2,CASSLWRTEAFF,TGTGCCAGCAGCTTGTGGAGGACTGAAGCTTTCTTT
TRBJ1-1,15,-,-,TRBV6-5,CATPRPLRSNTEAFF,TGTGCCACCCCACGGCCACTCAGAAGCAACACTGAAGCTTTCTTT
TRBJ2-3,16,TRBD2,-,TRBV9,CASSERLAGSTDTQYF,TGTGCCAGCAGCGAAAGGCTAGCGGGGAGCACAGATACGCAGTATTTT
TRBJ2-1,19,-,-,TRBV7-8,CASSLGGVGLKSRGNEQFF,TGTGCCAGCAGCTTGGGGGGTGTCGGCCTCAAATCAAGGGGGAATGAGCAGTTCTTC
TRBJ2-2,14,TRBD1,-,TRBV6-5,CACRPRDSAGELFF,TGTGCCTGCCGCCCCCGGGACAGTGCGGGGGAGCTGTTTTTT
TRBJ2-3,16,TRBD2,-,TRBV9,CASSGRAGGSTDTQYF,TGTGCCAGCAGCGGGCGAGCGGGGGGCAGCACAGATACGCAGTATTTT
TRBJ2-5,11,-,-,TRBV7-2,CASSLEGTQYF,TGTGCCAGCAGCTTAGAGGGGACCCAGTACTTC
TRBJ1-1,15,-,-,TRBV2,CASSGQTYYNTEAFF,TGTGCCAGCAGTGGACAGACTTACTACAACACTGAAGCTTTCTTT
TRBJ1-2,14,TRBD1,-,TRBV14,CASSPQTGAAGYTF,TGTGCCAGCAGCCCTCAGACAGGGGCGGCCGGCTACACCTTC
TRBJ1-1,14,-,-,TRBV3-1/TRBV3-2,CASSPFYGNTEAFF,TGTGCCAGCAGCCCCTTTTACGGGAACACTGAAGCTTTCTTT
TRBJ2-3,15,TRBD1,-,TRBV7-2,CASSLGGTGTDTQYF,TGTGCCAGCAGCTTAGGGGGGACAGGGACAGATACGCAGTATTTT
TRBJ2-2,14,-,-,TRBV5-4,CASSLDLNTGELFF,TGTGCCAGCAGCTTGGATTTAAACACCGGGGAGCTGTTTTTT
TRBJ2-3,14,-,-,TRBV7-8,CASSLAPSTDTQYF,TGTGCCAGCAGCTTGGCCCCGAGCACAGATACGCAGTATTTT
TRBJ2-2,15,-,-,TRBV7-2,CASSLQPGNTGELFF,TGTGCCAGCAGCTTACAACCAGGGAACACCGGGGAGCTGTTTTTT
TRBJ2-2,16,-,once,TRBV7-9,CASSRRDSFLSGELFF,TGTGCCAGCAGCCGTCGGGACTCCTTTCTGAGCGGGGAGCTGTTTTTT
TRBJ1-1,11,-,-,TRBV20-1,CSESKAPKAFF,TGCAGTGAAAGTAAGGCCCCGAAAGCTTTCTTT
TRBJ1-2,17,-,-,TRBV9,CASSVAGNRDLNYGYTF,TGTGCCAGCAGCGTAGCTGGGAACAGGGACCTTAACTATGGCTACACCTTC
TRBJ2-7,14,TRBD2,-,TRBV7-2,CASSPGGGAYEQYF,TGTGCCAGCAGCCCGGGCGGGGGAGCCTACGAGCAGTACTTC
TRBJ1-6,13,-,few,TRBV5-4,CASSLGDNSPLHF,TGTGCCAGCAGCTTGGGGGACAATTCACCCCTCCACTTT
TRBJ1-6,15,-,once,TRBV19,CASSASGTANSPLHF,TGTGCCAGTAGTGCGTCCGGGACGGCAAATTCACCCCTCCACTTT
TRBJ2-2,18,TRBD1,-,TRBV7-2,CASSSTDRGRAKTGELFF,TGTGCCAGCAGCTCAACGGACAGGGGACGAGCTAAGACCGGGGAGCTGTTTTTT
TRBJ1-1,14,-,-,TRBV7-9,CASSLAPRNTEAFF,TGTGCCAGCAGCTTAGCGCCTAGGAACACTGAAGCTTTCTTT
TRBJ2-1,13,TRBD1,-,TRBV9,CASMGTGSGEQFF,TGTGCCAGCATGGGGACAGGGTCGGGTGAGCAGTTCTTC
TRBJ2-7,14,TRBD1,-,TRBV6-5,CASRSGQGSYEQYF,TGTGCCAGCAGGTCGGGACAGGGTTCCTACGAGCAGTACTTC
TRBJ2-2,13,-,once,TRBV10-1,CASSGPNTGELFF,TGCGCCAGTTCGGGCCCGAACACCGGGGAGCTGTTTTTT
TRBJ1-2,15,TRBD1,-,TRBV3-1/TRBV3-2,CASSHWDREDYGYTF,TGTGCCAGCAGCCATTGGGACAGGGAGGACTATGGCTACACCTTC
TRBJ1-1,14,TRBD1,-,TRBV5-4,CASSQRTGYTEAFF,TGTGCCAGCAGCCAGCGGACAGGGTACACTGAAGCTTTCTTT
TRBJ2-2,14,-,once,TRBV19,CASRPAGNTGELFF,TGTGCCAGTAGGCCTGCGGGGAACACCGGGGAGCTGTTTTTT
TRBJ2-7,17,TRBD2,few,TRBV6-1,CASSEEGRGGLYREQYF,TGTGCCAGCAGTGAAGAAGGGCGGGGGGGCCTGTACCGCGAGCAGTACTTC
TRBJ1-1,16,-,-,TRBV7-9,CASSLGLRSLNTEAFF,TGTGCCAGCAGCTTAGGGCTACGGTCTCTGAACACTGAAGCTTTCTTT
TRBJ2-6,16,-,-,TRBV12-5,CASGLVRGSGANVLTF,TGTGCTAGTGGTTTGGTAAGAGGCTCTGGGGCCAACGTCCTGACTTTC
TRBJ1-1,16,-,-,TRBV12-2,CASRLALDVPNTEAFF,TGTGCAAGTCGCTTAGCGCTGGACGTTCCGAACACTGAAGCTTTCTTT